Each of the 26 T cell receptor beta chains below was sequenced from the same sample in a study of T cell repertoires in cytomegalovirus infection. Their antigens remain unidentified. TCRdb re-analysed the reads in MiXCR, keeping a single row per CDR3 protein. Altogether about 500,000 distinct CDR3 sequences are present, roughly 34% being singletons, with the ten largest covering 15% to 20%. The material was cultured PBMCs, obtained from culture after CMV antigen stimulation. The receptors were gathered from a human donor in good health (CMV status not recorded). Some clones in this sample may be carry-over from other donors' samples.

V gene TRBV4-2 combines with J gene TRBJ2-7, with 8 nucleotides matching TRBD2. The CDR3 loop spans 16 amino acids. The germline CDR1 and CDR2 sequences are LGHNA and YNFKEQ. J lost 0 bases, V lost 0 bases, and 4 bases had no gene match. The CDR3 DNA reads TGTGCCAGCAGCCAAGATGGAGCGGGAGCCTCCTACGAGCAGTACTTC. Translating it yields CASSQDGAGASYEQYF.

This clonotype was picked up many times. This chain joins TRBV7-2 and TRBJ2-3, with a weak D call TRBD2 (6 bases). This CDR3 spans 17 amino acids. Germline V CDR1 and CDR2: SGHTA, FQGNSA. V was shortened by 5 bases and J by 0 bases, with 18 bases between the two germline ends. CDR3 residues: CASSPNTGAHSTDTQYF. Here the CDR3 DNA reads TGTGCCAGCAGCCCAAATACGGGAGCCCATAGCACAGATACGCAGTATTTT.

The chain joins TRBV20-1 to TRBJ2-5, with 10 bases matching TRBD2. This CDR3 is 15 amino acids long. Unmatched junction bases numbered 10, after V lost 2 bases and J lost 7 bases. Germline V gene sequence: CDR1 DFQATT, CDR2 SNEGSKA (reference sequence). Here the CDR3 DNA reads TGCAGTGCTAGAAGACTAGCGGGCGGTAGCGGGACCCAGTACTTC. Protein product: CSARRLAGGSGTQYF.

This clonotype showed up just a few times. The chain is built from TRBV4-1 and TRBJ2-3, with 12 bases that match TRBD1. CDR3 length: 17 residues. Trimming at V came to 3 bases and at J to 7 bases, leaving 11 bases not matched to a gene. The germline V gene encodes CDR1 MGHRA and CDR2 YSYEKL. CDR3 amino acids: CASSHISGTGGAYTQYF. CDR3 DNA sequence: TGCGCCAGCAGCCATATTTCCGGGACAGGGGGCGCGTATACGCAGTATTTT.

The sample holds a few counts of this clonotype. V and J are TRBV7-2 and TRBJ1-6; 8 bases fit TRBD1. Germline V lookup: CDR1 SGHTA, CDR2 FQGNSA. V lost 5 bases to trimming and J lost 7 bases; unmatched junction nucleotides: 7. This CDR3 is built from 15 residues. This chain's CDR3 is CASSGRQGTNSPLHF. The CDR3 nucleotides read TGTGCCAGCAGCGGTCGACAGGGGACGAATTCACCCCTCCACTTT. The full variable domain, in which reference TRBV7-2 and TRBJ1-6 provide the parts outside the CDR3, is GAGVSQSPSNKVTEKGKDVELRCDPISGHTALYWYRQSLGQGLEFLIYFQGNSAPDKSGLPSDRFSAERTGGSVSTLTIQRTQQEDSAVYLCASSGRQGTNSPLHFGNGTRLTVT.

This clonotype came up a few times. J is TRBJ1-2 and V is TRBV19, with D possibly being TRBD1 (6 bases). This CDR3 spans 15 amino acids. V lost 3 bases and J 4 bases, leaving 15 bases between the germline ends. Germline loops: CDR1 LNHDA, CDR2 SQIVND (reference sequence). The CDR3 nucleotides read TGTGCCAGTAGTATGGTGGGGGGGCGCATCTATGGCTACACCTTC. Translation gives CASSMVGGRIYGYTF.

This clonotype was seen repeatedly, ten times or more. V usage is TRBV7-2 and J usage is TRBJ1-1; weak D call: TRBD1 (5 bases). V gave up 1 base and J gave up 7 bases, with 13 bases separating them. The CDR3 extends over 14 amino acids. The V gene's germline CDR1 is SGHTA and CDR2 FQGNSA. The CDR3 DNA is TGTGCCAGCAGCTTAGTGACGGGGCGAGGTGAAGCTTTCTTT. This codes for CASSLVTGRGEAFF.

The gene calls are TRBV7-2 and TRBJ1-4, with a tentative D call TRBD1 (5 bases). The CDR3 has 14 residues. Trimming left V 1 base short and J 11 bases short, with 14 bases between. Germline CDR1 and CDR2: SGHTA and FQGNSA. The CDR3 DNA reads TGTGCCAGCAGCTTAGAGGGCAGGGTTCAGAAACTGTTTTTT. This codes for CASSLEGRVQKLFF.

J is TRBJ2-2 and V is TRBV18; D ambiguous. This CDR3 spans 15 amino acids. V was trimmed by 2 bases and J by 2 bases, leaving 9 bases between them. Germline CDR1 and CDR2: KGHSH and LQKENI. The CDR3 spells CASSPGLSNTGELFF. The CDR3 DNA reads TGTGCCAGCTCACCAGGGCTGTCTAACACCGGGGAGCTGTTTTTT.

The sample holds a few counts of this clonotype. J is TRBJ2-5 and V is TRBV10-3; TRBD2 aligns across 8 bases. The junction had 10 bases not matched to a gene; V was cut back by 3 bases and J by 1 base. This CDR3 has 17 residues. From germline, CDR1 is ENHRY and CDR2 SYGVKD. The CDR3 DNA sequence: TGTGCCATCAGTGACTTCAAAAACCGGGGGGGCCAAGAGACCCAGTACTTC. Its translation: CAISDFKNRGGQETQYF.

This clonotype was seen more than once but under ten times. The rearrangement joins TRBV5-1 to TRBJ2-7; 13 nucleotides agree with TRBD2. The CDR3 contains 19 residues. The germline gives CDR1 SGHRS, CDR2 YFSETQ. Trimming removed 1 base from V and 2 bases from J; junction bases left unmatched: 12. DNA for the CDR3: TGCGCCAGCAGCTTGCCCAACGGGACTAGCGGGACCCTTGCCTACGAGCAGTACTTC. Protein: CASSLPNGTSGTLAYEQYF.

This chain joins TRBV19 and TRBJ1-1; no firm D call. CDR1 and CDR2 (germline): LNHDA, SQIVND (reference sequence). This CDR3 contains 15 residues. The ends were cut back, 0 bases at V and 0 bases at J, with 8 bases in the middle. CDR3 nucleotide sequence: TGTGCCAGTAGTATAGAAAACAAAATGAACACTGAAGCTTTCTTT. Translating it yields CASSIENKMNTEAFF.

The gene calls are TRBV6-1 and TRBJ1-4, with D possibly being TRBD1 (6 bases). CDR1 and CDR2 (germline): MNHNS, SASEGT. The CDR3 extends over 16 amino acids. V was cut by 6 bases and J by 2 bases, with 16 bases left in between. The CDR3 region has the DNA TGTGCCAGCAGCGGAACCGACGGACAGACTAATGAAAAACTGTTTTTT. Protein: CASSGTDGQTNEKLFF.

V is TRBV11-2 and J is TRBJ2-3; D is perhaps TRBD2 (6 bases). CDR3 length equals 18 residues. In germline, CDR1 is SGHAT, CDR2 FQNNGV. V lost 5 bases to trimming and J lost 0 bases, with 21 bases between them. Written as DNA, the CDR3 is TGTGCCAGCAGCCAAGTCCCCTTGGCGGGGAGGAGCACAGATACGCAGTATTTT. Translating it yields CASSQVPLAGRSTDTQYF.

The V call is TRBV5-6, the J call TRBJ1-1; D uncertain. This CDR3 has 14 residues. From germline, CDR1 is SGHDT and CDR2 YYEEEE. V lost 2 bases to trimming and J lost 1 base, with 9 bases between them. The DNA of the CDR3 is TGTGCCAGCAGCTTCTTCCAGCCGAACACTGAAGCTTTCTTT. Protein: CASSFFQPNTEAFF.

This clonotype was counted between two and nine times. The chain combines TRBV7-8 with TRBJ2-3; D is unclear. CDR1 and CDR2 from the germline V gene are SGHVS and FQNEAQ. The CDR3 is made up of 15 amino acids. The V end was cut by 7 bases, the J end by 1 base, with 15 bases between. The CDR3 region has the DNA TGTGCCAGCAAGGGTAGCCAAGGGCGCACAGATACGCAGTATTTT. As protein: CASKGSQGRTDTQYF.

This clonotype was seen only a few times. The V gene is TRBV7-6, the J gene TRBJ1-1; D unresolved. This CDR3 region has 15 residues. Trimming left V 2 bases short and J 1 base short, with 11 bases between. CDR1 is SGHVS, CDR2 FNYEAQ, per germline. The CDR3 DNA follows: TGTGCCAGCAGCTTATCTATCCCCGCGAACACTGAAGCTTTCTTT. Translated, it gives CASSLSIPANTEAFF.

V usage is TRBV19 and J usage is TRBJ2-1, with 9 bases that match TRBD1. Trimming took 6 bases from V and 4 from J; bases not matched to a gene: 13. This CDR3 is 17 amino acids long. Germline V gene lookup returns CDR1 LNHDA and CDR2 SQIVND (reference sequence). The CDR3 is CASSPGQGVPFYNEQFF. CDR3 bases: TGTGCCAGTAGCCCGGGACAGGGTGTTCCTTTTTACAATGAGCAGTTCTTC.

The chain recombines TRBV28 with TRBJ2-7; possibly TRBD1 or TRBD2 for D (5 bases each). Germline loops: CDR1 MDHEN, CDR2 SYDVKM. There are 13 residues in the CDR3. The germline V and J ends were trimmed by 5 bases and 10 bases, with 18 bases remaining between them. The CDR3 DNA follows: TGTGCCAGCAGTATAGGGACCCACGGGGATCAGTACTTC. This gives the protein CASSIGTHGDQYF.

This clonotype was seen only a few times. The V and J genes are TRBV7-2 and TRBJ2-2; D may be TRBD1 (5 bases). Germline V gene lookup returns CDR1 SGHTA and CDR2 FQGNSA. V was pared by 4 bases and J by 4 bases, with 10 bases between. There are 14 residues in the CDR3. The CDR3: CASSSRVVTGELFF. CDR3 in DNA: TGTGCCAGCAGCTCCAGGGTTGTCACCGGGGAGCTGTTTTTT. Supplemented by reference TRBV7-2 and TRBJ2-2, the full variable domain reads GAGVSQSPSNKVTEKGKDVELRCDPISGHTALYWYRQSLGQGLEFLIYFQGNSAPDKSGLPSDRFSAERTGGSVSTLTIQRTQQEDSAVYLCASSSRVVTGELFFGEGSRLTVL.

This clonotype was counted only a few times. In DNA, the CDR3 is TGTGCCAGCAGACCGGGACAGGGAAACCCAGGGGAGACCCAGTACTTC. Translating gives CASRPGQGNPGETQYF. The rearrangement joins TRBV6-1 to TRBJ2-5; 9 bases map to TRBD1. CDR3 length: 16 residues. Losses at the gene ends were 6 bases for V and 5 bases for J; bases not matched to a gene: 13. Germline lookup yields CDR1 MNHNS and CDR2 SASEGT.

This clonotype was counted a few times. The chain links TRBV18 to TRBJ2-3, with unresolved D. Trimming left V 6 bases short and J 2 bases short, with 12 bases between. The CDR3 is made up of 14 amino acids. The germline V gene has CDR1 KGHSH and CDR2 LQKENI. The CDR3 DNA follows: TGTGCCAGCTCCCTCTCCGGGCCCACAGATACGCAGTATTTT. Protein: CASSLSGPTDTQYF.

This clonotype was seen only a few times. The chain joins TRBV7-8 to TRBJ2-3, with 15 positions matching TRBD2. The CDR3 covers 20 residues. J was trimmed by 7 bases and V by 4 bases; bases with no gene match: 18. CDR1 SGHVS and CDR2 FQNEAQ come from the germline V gene. The CDR3 protein is CASSWGWRTSGRAQTNTQYF. The CDR3 DNA reads as TGTGCCAGCAGCTGGGGTTGGAGGACTAGCGGGAGGGCCCAGACCAATACGCAGTATTTT.

This clonotype has a handful of counts. CDR3 residues: CAISGLWGRANYGYTF. CDR3 sequence (DNA): TGTGCCATCAGTGGCCTTTGGGGTCGGGCTAACTATGGCTACACCTTC. V usage is TRBV10-3 and J usage is TRBJ1-2, with unresolved D. Germline values: CDR1 ENHRY, CDR2 SYGVKD. V was cut by 4 bases and J by 0 bases, with 15 bases left in between. This CDR3 spans 16 amino acids.

This clonotype came up a few times. V usage is TRBV6-2 or TRBV6-3 and J usage is TRBJ2-1; D is possibly TRBD2 (6 bases). Germline values: CDR1 MNHEY, CDR2 SVGEGT. This CDR3 spans 14 amino acids. V was cut by 6 bases and J by 6 bases, with 15 bases left in between. The CDR3 nucleotides are TGTGCCAGCAGCCCCACCGGGACTTCCAATGAGCAGTTCTTC. Its translation is CASSPTGTSNEQFF.

The genes are TRBV6-5 and TRBJ2-2, with D perhaps matching TRBD2 (6 bases). The V gene's germline CDR1 is MNHEY and CDR2 SVGAGI. This CDR3 region has 15 residues. The ends were cut back, 5 bases at V and 1 base at J, with 11 bases in the middle. CDR3 sequence (DNA): TGTGCCAGCAGTCACCGGGACTTGAACACCGGGGAGCTGTTTTTT. Encoded protein: CASSHRDLNTGELFF.